This T cell receptor (beta chain) derives from a study of shared clonotypes between healthy human individuals. Background on the study: Per donor, CD8 memory used one plate, CD8 naive used two, CD4 memory used three and CD4 naive used three. Study-level points and caveats: Sampling covered blood only; tissue repertoires likely differ.

Genomic DNA of every subset was divided equally among multiple immunoSEQ plates. In the study's own analysis: ImmunoSEQ yielded junction-only sequences lacking quality scores, so filtering differed. TCRdb's copy holds only in-frame clones and misses some; the assay was immunoSEQ multiplex PCR. Clone size and V and J calls were adopted from that table, with D and trimming inferred from the DNA. The sample carries 2.5 million or so clones, approximately 90% recorded once. As to this clone: Antigen unknown.

This CDR3 is built from 17 residues. CDR1 and CDR2 (germline): MDHEN, SYDVKM. Trimming cost V 2 bases and J 0 bases; bases outside gene matches: 4. V gene TRBV28 combines with J gene TRBJ2-6, with 7 positions matching TRBD2. What was sequenced was naive CD4+ T cells sorted from blood. Subset indicated: CD45RA+ positively selected. This TCR was sampled from a man younger than 30 in good health. Written as DNA, the CDR3 is TGTGCCAGCAGTTTAGGGGGGGGACGCTCTGGGGCCAACGTCCTGACTTTC. Protein sequence: CASSLGGGRSGANVLTF.